These 15 T cell receptor beta chains came from one sample sequenced in a study of technical replicates of blood from several donors. Assay used: immunoSEQ multiplex PCR; TCRdb lists only in-frame clones, some missing. The profile shows some 62,000 clones, 87% of them singletons. Input material: PBMCs. The receptors stem from a human donor in good health. Some clones in this sample may be carry-over from other donors' samples.

The chain recombines TRBV5-1 with TRBJ1-6; 10 bases agree with TRBD1. CDR1 and CDR2 (germline): SGHRS, YFSETQ. CDR3 length equals 14 residues. V shed 6 bases, J shed 10 bases, and the junction held 7 bases outside the gene matches. The CDR3 DNA follows: TGCGCCAGCACCCCGGGACAGGGGAGGTCACCCCTCCACTTT. Its translation: CASTPGQGRSPLHF.

The chain combines TRBV7-9 with TRBJ2-1; 11 bases line up with TRBD2. V lost 6 bases, J lost 1 base, and 5 bases stayed unmatched. Germline assignment: CDR1 SEHNR and CDR2 FQNEAQ (reference sequence). CDR3 size: 16 residues. CDR3 bases: TGTGCCAGCAGACCAATAGCGGGAGGGTCCTACAATGAGCAGTTCTTC. It yields the protein CASRPIAGGSYNEQFF.

The chain recombines TRBV5-1 with TRBJ1-1; D is unclear. V was clipped by 0 bases and J by 0 bases, with 9 bases between them. The CDR3 is 15 residues long. The germline CDR1 and CDR2 sequences are SGHRS and YFSETQ. The CDR3 DNA reads as TGCGCCAGCAGCTTGGGGGCCTCTATGAACACTGAAGCTTTCTTT. Protein product: CASSLGASMNTEAFF.

This chain joins TRBV6-1 and TRBJ2-7; TRBD2 is a possible D gene (6 bases). The CDR3 covers 13 residues. CDR1 is MNHNS and CDR2 is SASEGT in the germline V gene. Trimming took 8 bases from V and 6 from J, leaving 17 bases between them. As DNA, the CDR3 is TGTGCCAGCGCATTGGGGGGAACGGGCGAGCAGTACTTC. It encodes CASALGGTGEQYF.

This clone occurred once. The chain couples TRBV12-5 to TRBJ2-1; 7 bases agree with TRBD2. Losses at the gene ends were 5 bases for V and 8 bases for J; bases not matched to a gene: 3. The length of the CDR3 is 12 residues. CDR1 and CDR2 from the germline V gene are LGHNT and FRNRAP. The CDR3 nucleotides are TGTGCTAGTGGTCCGGGACTACATGAGCAGTTCTTC. Protein product: CASGPGLHEQFF.

The chain combines TRBV4-2 with TRBJ1-5, with 9 nucleotides matching TRBD1. V was pared by 1 base and J by 7 bases, with 5 bases of the junction left unmatched. Germline assignment: CDR1 LGHNA and CDR2 YNFKEQ. This CDR3 is 15 amino acids long. The CDR3 protein is CASSQGGQGAQPQHF. CDR3 in DNA: TGTGCCAGCAGCCAAGGGGGACAGGGCGCCCAGCCCCAGCATTTT.

The gene calls are TRBV5-1 and TRBJ1-2; TRBD1 is a possible D gene (5 bases). Trimming cost V 2 bases and J 6 bases, with 11 bases left between them. This CDR3 comprises 13 residues. CDR1 and CDR2 (germline): SGHRS, YFSETQ. CDR3 residues: CASSFGQGDGYTF. The CDR3 DNA reads TGCGCCAGCAGCTTCGGGCAGGGCGATGGCTACACCTTC.

CDR3: CASSLGQSGTQYF. In nucleotides, the CDR3 is TGCGCCAGCAGCTTGGGCCAGTCAGGGACCCAGTACTTC. The V call is TRBV5-1, the J call TRBJ2-5, with unresolved D. Germline V gives CDR1 SGHRS, CDR2 YFSETQ. V was trimmed by 0 bases and J by 7 bases, leaving 10 bases between them. This CDR3 has 13 residues.

The CDR3, as DNA: TGCGCCAGCAGCCAGTCCACTAGCTACGAGCAGTACTTC. Protein product: CASSQSTSYEQYF. This chain links TRBV4-3 with TRBJ2-7; tentative D call: TRBD2 (5 bases). The ends were cut back, 3 bases at V and 3 bases at J, with 9 bases in the middle. Per the germline V gene, CDR1 is LGHNA and CDR2 is YSLEER. This CDR3 spans 13 amino acids.

In its sample, this clone was seen once. The chain joins TRBV9 to TRBJ1-5; no firm D call. Germline V CDR1 and CDR2: SGDLS, YYNGEE. The germline V and J ends were trimmed by 2 bases and 0 bases, with 6 bases remaining between them. The CDR3 runs to 14 residues. As DNA, the CDR3 is TGTGCCAGCAGCGTCGTGAGTAGCAATCAGCCCCAGCATTTT. Protein: CASSVVSSNQPQHF. Based on the CDR3 plus reference TRBV9 and TRBJ1-5, the full variable domain is DSGVTQTPKHLITATGQRVTLRCSPRSGDLSVYWYQQSLDQGLQFLIQYYNGEERAKGNILERFSAQQFPDLHSELNLSSLELGDSALYFCASSVVSSNQPQHFGDGTRLSIL.

The V call is TRBV4-3, the J call TRBJ2-3; perhaps TRBD2 as D (5 bases). CDR3 length: 15 residues. The germline V gene encodes CDR1 LGHNA and CDR2 YSLEER. Trimming stripped 4 bases from V and 0 bases from J, with 11 bases between. The CDR3, as DNA: TGCGCCAGCAGCCGGGTAGCGCTAAGCACAGATACGCAGTATTTT. It yields the protein CASSRVALSTDTQYF.

This clone was seen more than once but under ten times. The chain joins TRBV7-2 to TRBJ1-1; D is perhaps TRBD1 (6 bases). The CDR3 is 13 amino acids. The V end lost 6 bases, the J end lost 5 bases, and 13 bases lay between the germline ends. Germline CDR1 SGHTA, CDR2 FQGNSA. Here the CDR3 DNA reads TGTGCCAGCAGTTTCACAGGGAGAACTGAAGCTTTCTTT. Translating gives CASSFTGRTEAFF.

In this sample, this clone turned up once. This chain uses TRBV11-2 with TRBJ1-3, with D maybe TRBD1 (6 bases). This CDR3 comprises 17 residues. V gave up 5 bases and J gave up 0 bases, with 17 bases separating them. CDR1 is SGHAT, CDR2 FQNNGV, per germline. The CDR3 loop is CASSANRRGFSGNTIYF. The CDR3, as DNA: TGTGCCAGCAGCGCAAACCGCAGGGGATTCTCTGGAAACACCATATATTTT. Looking up the rest from reference TRBV11-2 and TRBJ1-3 gives the full variable domain: EAGVAQSPRYKIIEKRQSVAFWCNPISGHATLYWYQQILGQGPKLLIQFQNNGVVDDSQLPKDRFSAERLKGVDSTLKIQPAKLEDSAVYLCASSANRRGFSGNTIYFGEGSWLTVV.

J is TRBJ2-5 and V is TRBV30; the match to TRBD2 covers 13 bases. The CDR3 totals 16 residues. Germline values: CDR1 GTSNPN, CDR2 SVGIG (reference sequence). V shed 4 bases, J shed 4 bases, and the junction held 9 bases outside the gene matches. DNA for the CDR3: TGTGCCTGGAAGGGAATGAGACTAGCGGGAGGAGAGACCCAGTACTTC. Its protein product is CAWKGMRLAGGETQYF.

The rearrangement joins TRBV19 to TRBJ1-5, with 8 positions matching TRBD1. The CDR3 covers 16 residues. The J segment lost 6 bases and the V segment lost 7 bases, leaving 14 bases of the junction unmatched. CDR1 is LNHDA and CDR2 is SQIVND in the germline V gene (reference sequence). The CDR3 DNA reads TGTGCCAGTACTCCAACCACCCGACAGGGGAGTCAGCCCCAGCATTTT. Translating it yields CASTPTTRQGSQPQHF.